Below, 17 T cell receptor beta chains from the same sample are listed, as sequenced in a study of blood T cell repertoires in COVID-19. Sequenced by immunoSEQ multiplex PCR; TCRdb stores in-frame clones only, minus some. The data hold about 350,000 clones, with about 92% observed a single time. Sequencing input: peripheral blood. The origin of the receptors is an older woman with COVID-19, enrolled during active disease.

The chain combines TRBV28 with TRBJ1-1; D may be TRBD1 (5 bases). Germline-derived CDR1 and CDR2 are MDHEN and SYDVKM. CDR3 length equals 16 residues. V lost 2 bases to trimming and J lost 10 bases, with 23 bases between them. This chain's CDR3 is CASSLGVGEGLRTAFF. CDR3 bases: TGTGCCAGCAGTTTAGGAGTGGGGGAGGGCCTTAGGACAGCTTTCTTT.

The chain links TRBV2 to TRBJ2-7, with D perhaps matching TRBD1 (6 bases). Looked up from germline, CDR1 is SNHLY and CDR2 is FYNNEI. CDR3 size: 14 residues. Trimming shortened V by 4 bases and J by 4 bases, and 14 bases separated the two germline ends. CDR3 sequence (DNA): TGTGCCAGCAGTGGACAGGCCATTAGATACGAGCAGTACTTC. It yields the protein CASSGQAIRYEQYF. Variable domain in full (rest from reference TRBV2 and TRBJ2-7): EPEVTQTPSHQVTQMGQEVILRCVPISNHLYFYWYRQILGQKVEFLVSFYNNEISEKSEIFDDQFSVERPDGSNFTLKIRSTKLEDSAMYFCASSGQAIRYEQYFGPGTRLTVT.

This clone was picked up a small number of times. V usage is TRBV6-5 and J usage is TRBJ2-5; 7 bases match TRBD1. Germline loops: CDR1 MNHEY, CDR2 SVGAGI. V gave up 4 bases and J gave up 2 bases; unmatched junction bases: 10. The CDR3 runs 16 residues. CDR3 sequence: CASSSLGQLGQETQYF. CDR3 sequence (DNA): TGTGCCAGCAGTTCTTTGGGACAGTTGGGGCAAGAGACCCAGTACTTC.

The chain couples TRBV5-1 to TRBJ1-1; no firm D call. The CDR3 is made up of 16 amino acids. Germline V lookup: CDR1 SGHRS, CDR2 YFSETQ. V lost 4 bases and J 1 base, leaving 17 bases between the germline ends. CDR3 amino acids: CASSAETTNRNTEAFF. The CDR3 nucleotides are TGCGCCAGCAGCGCTGAAACTACAAACCGGAACACTGAAGCTTTCTTT.

Details on this clone: One junction end disagrees with the germline gene, perhaps due to a read error. The chain couples TRBV19 to TRBJ1-1, with TRBD1 matching 10 bases. Germline lookup yields CDR1 LNHDA and CDR2 SQIVND (reference sequence). This CDR3 has 15 amino acids. This CDR3 reads CANSRGQGMNTEAFF. The CDR3 DNA reads as TGTGCCAATAGTCGGGGACAGGGGATGAACACTGAAGCTTTCTTT.

CDR3 in DNA: TGTGCCAGCAGCTTAAGTGGGGGGAAGGGTAATGAAAAACTGTTTTTT. Protein sequence: CASSLSGGKGNEKLFF. The rearrangement uses TRBV7-2 and TRBJ1-4; D perhaps matches TRBD1 (5 bases). This CDR3 region has 16 residues. Germline values: CDR1 SGHTA, CDR2 FQGNSA. V was trimmed by 2 bases and J by 4 bases, leaving 14 bases between them. The variable domain in full, completed from reference TRBV7-2 and TRBJ1-4, reads GAGVSQSPSNKVTEKGKDVELRCDPISGHTALYWYRQSLGQGLEFLIYFQGNSAPDKSGLPSDRFSAERTGGSVSTLTIQRTQQEDSAVYLCASSLSGGKGNEKLFFGSGTQLSVL.

The chain recombines TRBV18 with TRBJ1-5; the D is unclear. The CDR3 is 13 amino acids. CDR1 and CDR2 from the germline V gene are KGHSH and LQKENI. V lost 0 bases, J lost 5 bases, and 5 bases lay in between. DNA for the CDR3: TGTGCCAGCTCACCACCGGGCTATCAGCCCCAGCATTTT. Its translation: CASSPPGYQPQHF.

This rearrangement joins TRBV5-6 to TRBJ1-6; the D is unclear. The CDR3 is 14 residues long. Trimming removed 3 bases from V and 10 bases from J, with 14 bases in between. CDR1 is SGHDT and CDR2 is YYEEEE in the germline V gene. CDR3 sequence: CASSSVTEDSPLHF. The CDR3 DNA reads as TGTGCCAGCAGCTCAGTTACGGAGGACTCACCCCTCCACTTT.

The chain uses TRBV13 and TRBJ1-1; D uncertain. Trimming took 5 bases from V and 1 from J, leaving 8 bases between them. CDR1 is PRHDT, CDR2 FYEKMQ, per germline (reference sequence). This CDR3 region has 13 residues. The CDR3 sequence: CASSLRQNTEAFF. In nucleotides, the CDR3 is TGTGCCAGCAGCCTCCGACAGAACACTGAAGCTTTCTTT.

The chain combines TRBV6-4 with TRBJ1-2, with TRBD1 identical over 7 bases. Per the germline V gene, CDR1 is MRHNA and CDR2 is SNTAGT. The CDR3 totals 13 residues. With 7 bases clipped from V and 4 bases from J, the junction kept 6 bases outside the gene matches. The CDR3 DNA is TGTGCCAGCAACGACAGGGCCCCCTATGGCTACACCTTC. It specifies CASNDRAPYGYTF.

This chain links TRBV27 with TRBJ2-7; 9 bases agree with TRBD1. CDR1 MNHEY and CDR2 SMNVEV come from the germline V gene (reference sequence). The CDR3 sequence is 16 residues long. Trimming removed 5 bases from V and 0 bases from J; junction bases left unmatched: 8. CDR3 nucleotides: TGTGCCAGCAGTCTTCTACAGGGGGCCCCCTCCTACGAGCAGTACTTC. Protein sequence: CASSLLQGAPSYEQYF.

V is TRBV5-1 and J is TRBJ2-7; D is unresolved. Germline V gene sequence: CDR1 SGHRS, CDR2 YFSETQ. V lost 2 bases and J 0 bases, leaving 9 bases between the germline ends. This CDR3 spans 14 amino acids. The CDR3 loop is CASSLLVGSYEQYF. In nucleotides, the CDR3 is TGCGCCAGCAGCTTACTGGTTGGCTCCTACGAGCAGTACTTC.

The chain recombines TRBV5-1 with TRBJ1-2, with TRBD1 matching 12 bases. CDR3 length: 17 amino acids. Germline lookup yields CDR1 SGHRS and CDR2 YFSETQ. V lost 0 bases, J lost 5 bases, and 8 bases stayed unmatched. CDR3 region: CASSLAGTGGASYGYTF. Here the CDR3 DNA reads TGCGCCAGCAGCTTGGCGGGGACAGGGGGCGCATCATATGGCTACACCTTC.

As DNA, the CDR3 is TGTGCCAGCAGGATCCTAGGCTCCTACAATGAGCAGTTCTTC. Its translation is CASRILGSYNEQFF. The chain joins TRBV28 to TRBJ2-1; D remains unclear. This CDR3 spans 14 amino acids. V was cut by 6 bases and J by 0 bases, with 9 bases left in between. Germline-derived CDR1 and CDR2 are MDHEN and SYDVKM.

This clone was observed a handful of times. The V call is TRBV7-3, the J call TRBJ2-2; D is possibly TRBD2 (7 bases). The CDR3 consists of 15 residues. V lost 2 bases, J lost 4 bases, and 11 bases lay in between. Germline V gene data show CDR1 as SGHTA and CDR2 as FQGTGA. The CDR3 loop is CASSLAGGPTGELFF. The DNA for the CDR3 is TGTGCCAGCAGCTTAGCCGGGGGGCCCACCGGGGAGCTGTTTTTT.

J is TRBJ2-5 and V is TRBV27; D is possibly TRBD1 (5 bases). Between the trimmed V and J ends, which lost 2 bases and 0 bases, there was a span of 7 bases. The germline V gene encodes CDR1 MNHEY and CDR2 SMNVEV (reference sequence). This CDR3 is built from 14 residues. Here the CDR3 DNA reads TGTGCCAGCAGTTTAAGGGGCCACCAAGAGACCCAGTACTTC. Amino acids: CASSLRGHQETQYF.

The genes are TRBV29-1 and TRBJ1-3; 7 positions agree with TRBD1. The CDR3 totals 14 residues. V lost 6 bases to trimming and J lost 2 bases; unmatched junction nucleotides: 7. Germline values: CDR1 SQVTM, CDR2 ANQGSEA. The CDR3, as DNA: TGCAGCGTCCCATCCGGGACAGCTGGAAACACCATATATTTT. Translating it yields CSVPSGTAGNTIYF.